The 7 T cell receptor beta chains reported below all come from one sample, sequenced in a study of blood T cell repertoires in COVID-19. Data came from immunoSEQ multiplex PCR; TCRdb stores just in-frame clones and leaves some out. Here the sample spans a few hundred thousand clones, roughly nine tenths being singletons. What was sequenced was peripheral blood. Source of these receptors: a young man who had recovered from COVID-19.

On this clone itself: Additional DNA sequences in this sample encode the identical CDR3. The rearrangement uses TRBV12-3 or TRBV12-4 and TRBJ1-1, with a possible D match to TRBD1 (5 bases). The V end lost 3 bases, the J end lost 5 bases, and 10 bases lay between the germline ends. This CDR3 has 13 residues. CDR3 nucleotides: TGTGCCAGCAGTTTGGGGGGGGGAACTGAAGCTTTCTTT. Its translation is CASSLGGGTEAFF.

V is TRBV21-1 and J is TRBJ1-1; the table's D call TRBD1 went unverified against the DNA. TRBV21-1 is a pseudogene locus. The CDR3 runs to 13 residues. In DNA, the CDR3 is TGTGCCACCAAGGGGGCGCCGCACACTGAAGCTTTCTTT. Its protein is CATKGAPHTEAFF.

The CDR3 protein is CSATIQGPALYNEQFF. CDR3 coding DNA: TGCAGCGCTACTATACAGGGGCCAGCCCTTTACAATGAGCAGTTCTTC. The chain joins TRBV29-1 to TRBJ2-1, with 7 positions matching TRBD1. The CDR3 contains 16 residues. CDR1 and CDR2 from the germline V gene are SQVTM and ANQGSEA. V was pared by 7 bases and J by 4 bases, with 16 bases of the junction left unmatched.

CDR3 loop: CASSQDLQGSSYGYTF. The CDR3 DNA sequence: TGTGCCAGCAGCCAAGATCTCCAGGGATCGAGCTATGGCTACACCTTC. The V gene is TRBV3-1 (or the pseudogene TRBV3-2), the J gene TRBJ1-2, with D possibly matching TRBD1 (5 bases). CDR3 length: 16 amino acids. Germline V gives CDR1 LGHDT, CDR2 YNNKEL (reference sequence). Trimming pared 0 bases from V and 4 bases from J, leaving 15 bases between.

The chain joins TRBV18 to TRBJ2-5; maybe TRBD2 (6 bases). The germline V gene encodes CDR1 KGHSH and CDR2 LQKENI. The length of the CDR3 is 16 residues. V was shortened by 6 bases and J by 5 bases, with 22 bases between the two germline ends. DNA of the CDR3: TGTGCCAGCTCTCGAGGAGAGCCAAGGGCGGGGGAGACCCAGTACTTC. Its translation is CASSRGEPRAGETQYF.

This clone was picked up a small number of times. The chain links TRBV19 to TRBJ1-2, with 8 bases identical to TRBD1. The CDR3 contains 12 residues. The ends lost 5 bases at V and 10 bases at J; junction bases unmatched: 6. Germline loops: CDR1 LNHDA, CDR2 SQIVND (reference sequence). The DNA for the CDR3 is TGTGCCAGTAGTGGGACAGGAGTCGCCTACACCTTC. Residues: CASSGTGVAYTF.

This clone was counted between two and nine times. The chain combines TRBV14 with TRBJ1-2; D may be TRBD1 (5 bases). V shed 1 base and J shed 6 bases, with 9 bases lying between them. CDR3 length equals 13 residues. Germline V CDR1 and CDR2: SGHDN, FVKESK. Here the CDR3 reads CASSQVWGDGYTF. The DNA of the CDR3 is TGTGCCAGCAGCCAAGTATGGGGCGATGGCTACACCTTC.